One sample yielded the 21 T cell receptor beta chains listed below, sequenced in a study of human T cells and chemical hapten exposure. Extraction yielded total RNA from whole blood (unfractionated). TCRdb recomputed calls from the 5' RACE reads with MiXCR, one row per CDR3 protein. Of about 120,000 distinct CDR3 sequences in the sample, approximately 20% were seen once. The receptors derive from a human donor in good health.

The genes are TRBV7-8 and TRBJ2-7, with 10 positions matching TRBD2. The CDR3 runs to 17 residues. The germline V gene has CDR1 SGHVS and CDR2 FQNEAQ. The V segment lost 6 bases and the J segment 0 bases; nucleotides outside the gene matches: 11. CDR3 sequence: CASSRTSGFSPSYEQYF. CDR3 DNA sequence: TGTGCCAGCAGTCGGACTAGCGGCTTTTCCCCCTCCTACGAGCAGTACTTC.

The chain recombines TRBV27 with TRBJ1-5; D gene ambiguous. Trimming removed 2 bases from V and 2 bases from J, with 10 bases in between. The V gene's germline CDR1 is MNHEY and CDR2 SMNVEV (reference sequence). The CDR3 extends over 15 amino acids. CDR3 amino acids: CASSLGRPGNQPQHF. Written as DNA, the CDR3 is TGTGCCAGCAGTTTAGGCCGTCCGGGCAATCAGCCCCAGCATTTT.

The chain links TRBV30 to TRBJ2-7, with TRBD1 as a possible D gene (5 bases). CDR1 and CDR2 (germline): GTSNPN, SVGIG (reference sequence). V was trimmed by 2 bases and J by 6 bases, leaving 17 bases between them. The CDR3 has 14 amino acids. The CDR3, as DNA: TGTGCCTGGAGTTTCAGTCTTTGGGGCCGCGAGCAGTACTTC. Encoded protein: CAWSFSLWGREQYF.

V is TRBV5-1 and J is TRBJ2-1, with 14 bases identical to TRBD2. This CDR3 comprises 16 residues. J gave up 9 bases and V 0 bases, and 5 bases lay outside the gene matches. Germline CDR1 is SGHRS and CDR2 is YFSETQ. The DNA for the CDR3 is TGCGCCAGCAGCTTGGGACTAGCGGGAGGGCCGGGTGAGCAGTTCTTC. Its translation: CASSLGLAGGPGEQFF.

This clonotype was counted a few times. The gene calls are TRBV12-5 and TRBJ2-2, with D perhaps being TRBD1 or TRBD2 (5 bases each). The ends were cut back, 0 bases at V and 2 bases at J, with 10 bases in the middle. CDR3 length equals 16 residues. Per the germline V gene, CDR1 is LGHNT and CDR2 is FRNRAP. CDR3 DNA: TGTGCTAGTGGTTTGGTACTGGGACCAAACACCGGGGAGCTGTTTTTT. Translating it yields CASGLVLGPNTGELFF.

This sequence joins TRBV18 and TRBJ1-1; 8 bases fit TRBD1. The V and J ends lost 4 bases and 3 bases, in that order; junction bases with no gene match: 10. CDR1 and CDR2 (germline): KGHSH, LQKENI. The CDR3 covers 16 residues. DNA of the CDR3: TGTGCCAGCTCACACCTTTGGACAGGGACGGACACTGAAGCTTTCTTT. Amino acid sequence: CASSHLWTGTDTEAFF.

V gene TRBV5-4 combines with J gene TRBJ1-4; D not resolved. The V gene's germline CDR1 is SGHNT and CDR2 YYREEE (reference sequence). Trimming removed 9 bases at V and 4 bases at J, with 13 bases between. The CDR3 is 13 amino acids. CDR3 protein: CATKTGINEKLFF. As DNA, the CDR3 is TGTGCCACTAAAACGGGAATTAATGAAAAACTGTTTTTT.

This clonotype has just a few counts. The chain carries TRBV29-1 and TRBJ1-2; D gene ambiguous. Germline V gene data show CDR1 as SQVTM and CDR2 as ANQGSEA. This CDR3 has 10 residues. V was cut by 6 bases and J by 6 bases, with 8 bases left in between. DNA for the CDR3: TGCAGCGTCCACGCGGATGGCTACACCTTC. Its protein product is CSVHADGYTF.

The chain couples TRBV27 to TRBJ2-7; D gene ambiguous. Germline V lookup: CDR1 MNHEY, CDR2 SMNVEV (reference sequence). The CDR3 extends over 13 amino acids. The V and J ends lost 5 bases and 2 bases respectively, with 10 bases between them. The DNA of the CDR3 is TGTGCCAGCAGTCCCCTATCGACCTACGAGCAGTACTTC. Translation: CASSPLSTYEQYF.

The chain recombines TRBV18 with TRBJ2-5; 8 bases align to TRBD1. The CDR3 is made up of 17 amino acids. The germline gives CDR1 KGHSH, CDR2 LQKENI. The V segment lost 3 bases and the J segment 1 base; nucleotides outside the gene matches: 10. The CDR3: CASSPGTGTSAQETQYF. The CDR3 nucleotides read TGTGCCAGCTCACCTGGGACAGGAACCTCAGCCCAAGAGACCCAGTACTTC.

The CDR3 DNA reads as TGCAGCGTTGAACTGGGCGGGAGGCCTGGGAGGGAGCAGTTCTTC. Translated: CSVELGGRPGREQFF. The gene calls are TRBV29-1 and TRBJ2-1, with 8 positions matching TRBD2. Germline V lookup: CDR1 SQVTM, CDR2 ANQGSEA. V trimming: 2 bases; J trimming: 10 bases; junction bases outside the gene matches: 13. This CDR3 region has 15 residues.

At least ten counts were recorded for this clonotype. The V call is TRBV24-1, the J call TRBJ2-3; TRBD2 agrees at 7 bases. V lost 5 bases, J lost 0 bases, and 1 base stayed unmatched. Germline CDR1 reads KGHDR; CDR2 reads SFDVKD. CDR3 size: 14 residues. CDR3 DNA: TGTGCCACCAGTGTTAGCGGGAGCACAGATACGCAGTATTTT. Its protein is CATSVSGSTDTQYF.

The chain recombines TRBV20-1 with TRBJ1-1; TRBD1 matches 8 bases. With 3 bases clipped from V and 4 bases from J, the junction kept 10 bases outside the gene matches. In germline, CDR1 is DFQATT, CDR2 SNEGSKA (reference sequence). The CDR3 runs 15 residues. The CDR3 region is CSARPRGRGRTEAFF. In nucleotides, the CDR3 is TGCAGTGCTAGGCCCCGTGGCAGGGGGCGCACTGAAGCTTTCTTT.

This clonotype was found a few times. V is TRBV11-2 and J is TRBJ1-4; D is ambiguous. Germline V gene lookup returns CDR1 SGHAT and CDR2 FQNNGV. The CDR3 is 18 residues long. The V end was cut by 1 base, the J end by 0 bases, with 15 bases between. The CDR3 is CASSLGVSIFATNEKLFF. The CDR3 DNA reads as TGTGCCAGCAGCTTAGGGGTCTCTATCTTTGCAACTAATGAAAAACTGTTTTTT. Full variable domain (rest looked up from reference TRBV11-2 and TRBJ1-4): EAGVAQSPRYKIIEKRQSVAFWCNPISGHATLYWYQQILGQGPKLLIQFQNNGVVDDSQLPKDRFSAERLKGVDSTLKIQPAKLEDSAVYLCASSLGVSIFATNEKLFFGSGTQLSVL.

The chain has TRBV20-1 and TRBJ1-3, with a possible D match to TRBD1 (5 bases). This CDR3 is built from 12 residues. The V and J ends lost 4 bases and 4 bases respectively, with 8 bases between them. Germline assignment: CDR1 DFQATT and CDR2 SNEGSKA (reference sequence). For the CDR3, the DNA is TGCAGTGCTACCAGGGAAGGAAACACCATATATTTT. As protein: CSATREGNTIYF.

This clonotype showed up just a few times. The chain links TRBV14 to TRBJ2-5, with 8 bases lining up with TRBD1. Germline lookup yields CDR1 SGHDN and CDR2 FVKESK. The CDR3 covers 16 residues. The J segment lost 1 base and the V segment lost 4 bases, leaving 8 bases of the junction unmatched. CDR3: CASSLFGQGVQETQYF. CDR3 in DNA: TGTGCCAGCAGCCTTTTCGGACAGGGAGTCCAAGAGACCCAGTACTTC. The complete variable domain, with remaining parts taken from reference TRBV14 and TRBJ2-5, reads EAGVTQFPSHSVIEKGQTVTLRCDPISGHDNLYWYRRVMGKEIKFLLHFVKESKQDESGMPNNRFLAERTGGTYSTLKVQPAELEDSGVYFCASSLFGQGVQETQYFGPGTRLLVL.

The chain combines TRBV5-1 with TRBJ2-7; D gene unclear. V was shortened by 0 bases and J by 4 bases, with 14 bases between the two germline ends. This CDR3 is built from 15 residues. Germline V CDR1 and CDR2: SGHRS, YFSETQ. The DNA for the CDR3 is TGCGCCAGCAGCTTGGGACCCAGCAACGTTTACGAGCAGTACTTC. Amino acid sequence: CASSLGPSNVYEQYF.

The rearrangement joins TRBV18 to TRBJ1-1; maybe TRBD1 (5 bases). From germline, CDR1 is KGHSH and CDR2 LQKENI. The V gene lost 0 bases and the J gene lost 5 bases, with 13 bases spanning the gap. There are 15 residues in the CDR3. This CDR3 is CASSPPGAGGTEAFF. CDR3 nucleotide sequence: TGTGCCAGCTCACCACCGGGAGCCGGGGGTACTGAAGCTTTCTTT.

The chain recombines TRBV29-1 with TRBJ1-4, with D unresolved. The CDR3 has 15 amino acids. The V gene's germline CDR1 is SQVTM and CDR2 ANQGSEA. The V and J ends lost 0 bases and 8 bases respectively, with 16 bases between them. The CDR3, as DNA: TGCAGCGTTGAAGATAACGTAGTGGGGTACGAAAAACTGTTTTTT. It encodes CSVEDNVVGYEKLFF.

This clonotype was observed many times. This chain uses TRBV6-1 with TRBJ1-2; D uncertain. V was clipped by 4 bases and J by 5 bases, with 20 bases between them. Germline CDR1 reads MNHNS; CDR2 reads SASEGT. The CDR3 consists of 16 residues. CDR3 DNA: TGTGCCAGCAGTGTCGCCTTGGAGACCCCCTTGTATGGCTACACCTTC. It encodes CASSVALETPLYGYTF.

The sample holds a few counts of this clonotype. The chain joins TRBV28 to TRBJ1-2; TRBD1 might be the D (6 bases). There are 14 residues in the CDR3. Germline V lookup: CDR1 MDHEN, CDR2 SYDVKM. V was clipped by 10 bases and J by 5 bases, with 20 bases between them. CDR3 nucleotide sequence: TGTGCCACCCCGCGAGACAGGAAGGAGTATGGCTACACCTTC. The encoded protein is CATPRDRKEYGYTF.